This paragraph reports one T cell receptor (beta chain). The data are from a study of blood T cell repertoires in COVID-19. In the study overall: The study drew acute and convalescent COVID-19 samples from the United States, Italy and Spain. From T cells, B-cell-depleted T cells, or PBMCs came the material, which was cDNA or gDNA.

Original processing methods: Amplification with reference gene primers provided the estimates of nucleated cell counts. Clones were read by immunoSEQ multiplex PCR, and TCRdb kept only the in-frame ones, dropping some. V, J and clone size are taken as reported in that table, and D and trimming were inferred from the DNA itself. This sample has about 160,000 clones; roughly nine tenths occur once, and the top ten carry around 3%. The V segment lost 6 bases and the J segment 2 bases; nucleotides outside the gene matches: 8. The CDR3 consists of 16 residues. CDR1 SGHTA and CDR2 FQGNSA come from the germline V gene.

The TCR comes from a man aged 60 to 75 with acute or convalescent COVID-19. The rearrangement joins TRBV7-2 to TRBJ1-3; 9 bases align to TRBD1. The sequenced sample was peripheral blood. CDR3 in amino acids: CASRGAGQGPGNTIYF. CDR3 DNA: TGTGCCAGCAGGGGCGCGGGACAGGGCCCTGGAAACACCATATATTTT.